A single sample is the source of the 10 T cell receptor beta chains below, sequenced in a study of shared clonotypes between healthy human individuals. Measured with immunoSEQ multiplex PCR; TCRdb has only the in-frame clones, and not every one. The table includes some 2.4 million clones, approximately 93% detected once. Sequenced material: naive CD4+ T cells from PBMCs. The subset was: CD45RA+ positively selected. These receptors all come from a man aged 18 to 30 in good health. Some clones in this sample may be carry-over from other donors' samples.

This chain joins TRBV5-1 and TRBJ2-7; 7 bases are shared with TRBD1. The CDR3 covers 14 residues. Trimming at V came to 5 bases and at J to 5 bases, leaving 10 bases not matched to a gene. Germline V lookup: CDR1 SGHRS, CDR2 YFSETQ. The CDR3 DNA is TGCGCCAGCAGGGCCGACAGGGTCGTCCACGAGCAGTACTTC. It is translated as CASRADRVVHEQYF.

The V call is TRBV5-1, the J call TRBJ2-5, with 9 bases lining up with TRBD1. There are 16 residues in the CDR3. The germline V gene encodes CDR1 SGHRS and CDR2 YFSETQ. J lost 3 bases, V lost 0 bases, and 6 bases had no gene match. CDR3 sequence: CASSLGTGGLEETQYF. The CDR3 coding sequence is TGCGCCAGCAGCTTGGGAACAGGGGGCTTGGAAGAGACCCAGTACTTC. The full variable domain, in which reference TRBV5-1 and TRBJ2-5 provide the parts outside the CDR3, is KAGVTQTPRYLIKTRGQQVTLSCSPISGHRSVSWYQQTPGQGLQFLFEYFSETQRNKGNFPGRFSGRQFSNSRSEMNVSTLELGDSALYLCASSLGTGGLEETQYFGPGTRLLVL.

Turning to this clone: The same CDR3 is also encoded by other DNA sequences in this sample. The chain is built from TRBV18 and TRBJ1-1; 9 nucleotides match TRBD1. The V gene end was trimmed by 1 base and the J gene end by 4 bases; junction bases not matched to a gene: 1. The CDR3 consists of 14 residues. Germline V gives CDR1 KGHSH, CDR2 LQKENI. CDR3 sequence (DNA): TGTGCCAGCTCACCACTGGACAGGGGCACTGAAGCTTTCTTT. This encodes CASSPLDRGTEAFF.

In this sample, this clone turned up once. Other DNA variants within this sample encode the same CDR3. The chain employs TRBV18 and TRBJ2-3; D gene ambiguous. There are 13 residues in the CDR3. CDR1 and CDR2 from the germline V gene are KGHSH and LQKENI. Deletions cut 3 bases from V and 1 base from J, with 5 bases between. The CDR3 reads CASSPAGTDTQYF. The CDR3 nucleotides are TGTGCCAGCTCACCGGCGGGCACAGATACGCAGTATTTT.

The rearrangement joins TRBV7-3 to TRBJ1-1; weak D call: TRBD1 (6 bases). Trimming removed 4 bases from V and 3 bases from J, with 12 bases in between. CDR3 length equals 14 residues. CDR1 is SGHTA and CDR2 is FQGTGA in the germline V gene. The CDR3: CASSSGHLDTEAFF. The CDR3 coding sequence is TGTGCCAGCAGCTCGGGACACCTTGACACTGAAGCTTTCTTT.

This clone showed up just once. The rearrangement uses TRBV9 and TRBJ1-6; perhaps TRBD1 as D (5 bases). The V end lost 3 bases, the J end lost 7 bases, and 5 bases lay between the germline ends. Germline lookup yields CDR1 SGDLS and CDR2 YYNGEE. The CDR3 is 12 amino acids. The CDR3 region is CASSGGNSPLHF. As DNA, the CDR3 is TGTGCCAGCAGCGGGGGGAATTCACCCCTCCACTTT.

The sample holds one count of this clone. The genes are TRBV18 and TRBJ2-6, with D uncertain. Trimming took off 4 bases at V and 0 bases at J, with 10 bases between the two ends. Germline CDR1 reads KGHSH; CDR2 reads LQKENI. This CDR3 spans 16 amino acids. The DNA of the CDR3 is TGTGCCAGCTCACAAAGCCAGGCCTCTGGGGCCAACGTCCTGACTTTC. It is translated as CASSQSQASGANVLTF.

The V gene is TRBV5-1, the J gene TRBJ1-2; 7 bases fit TRBD1. Germline V gene lookup returns CDR1 SGHRS and CDR2 YFSETQ. CDR3 length: 15 residues. After removal of 0 bases from V and 3 bases from J, the junction contained 5 bases not matched to a gene. The CDR3 loop reads CASSLEGARDYGYTF. The DNA of the CDR3 is TGCGCCAGCAGCTTGGAGGGGGCAAGAGACTATGGCTACACCTTC.

Comment on this clone: Different DNA sequences within this sample yield the same CDR3. V gene TRBV7-9 combines with J gene TRBJ2-5; TRBD1 might be the D (5 bases). The germline V and J ends were trimmed by 1 base and 4 bases, with 10 bases remaining between them. CDR1 and CDR2 from the germline V gene are SEHNR and FQNEAQ (reference sequence). This CDR3 has 14 residues. This CDR3 reads CASSLDRGRETQYF. The CDR3 region has the DNA TGTGCCAGCAGCTTAGATAGGGGAAGAGAGACCCAGTACTTC.

This sequence joins TRBV28 and TRBJ2-1; TRBD1 matches at 7 bases. This CDR3 region has 16 residues. The V gene end was trimmed by 1 base and the J gene end by 15 bases; junction bases not matched to a gene: 18. Germline V gives CDR1 MDHEN, CDR2 SYDVKM. This chain's CDR3 is CASSLFGVQGGLAGFF. DNA for the CDR3: TGTGCCAGCAGTTTATTTGGCGTACAAGGGGGCCTAGCTGGGTTCTTC.